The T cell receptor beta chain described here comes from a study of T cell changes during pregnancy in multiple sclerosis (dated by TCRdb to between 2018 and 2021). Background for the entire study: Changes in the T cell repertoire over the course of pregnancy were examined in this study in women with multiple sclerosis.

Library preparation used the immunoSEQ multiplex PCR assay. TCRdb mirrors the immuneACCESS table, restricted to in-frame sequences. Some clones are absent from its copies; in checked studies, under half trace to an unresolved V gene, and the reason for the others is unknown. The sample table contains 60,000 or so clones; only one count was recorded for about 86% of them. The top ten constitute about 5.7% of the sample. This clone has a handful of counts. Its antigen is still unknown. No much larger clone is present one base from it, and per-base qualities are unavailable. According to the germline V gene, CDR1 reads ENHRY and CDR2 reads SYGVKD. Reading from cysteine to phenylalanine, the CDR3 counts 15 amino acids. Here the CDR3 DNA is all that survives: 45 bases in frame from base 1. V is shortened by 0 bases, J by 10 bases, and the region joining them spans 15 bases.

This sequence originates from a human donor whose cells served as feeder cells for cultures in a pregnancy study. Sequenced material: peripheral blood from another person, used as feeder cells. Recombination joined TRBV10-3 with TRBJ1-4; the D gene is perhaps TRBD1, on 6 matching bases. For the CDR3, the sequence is CAISESGAPSGKLFF. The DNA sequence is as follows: TGTGCCATCAGTGAGTCGGGGGCCCCGAGCGGAAAACTGTTTTTT.